What follows describes a single T cell receptor (beta chain). As yet, its antigen is unknown. The data derive from a study of blood T cells in healthy people across ages. Investigators took roughly 10 milliliters of peripheral blood from every donor. The CDR3 consists of 14 residues. Looked up from germline, CDR1 is MDHEN and CDR2 is SYDVKM. The V gene lost 2 bases and the J gene lost 2 bases, with 10 bases spanning the gap. General observations from the study: Unsorted PBMC input precluded a conclusive naive versus antigen-experienced comparison. Shifts in expanded clonotypes may have been confounded by donor CMV status, which was unknown.

Then a second PCR, running about 7 to 11 cycles, was carried out with a sample-barcoded 5' primer and a J-beta primer mix. A minimum of 3 million CDR3-containing paired-end reads was obtained for each sample. TCRdb ran MiXCR on the 5' RACE reads and lists one entry per CDR3 protein. The sample lists approximately 820,000 distinct CDR3 sequences; under 45% were seen once. The V call is TRBV28, the J call TRBJ2-7, with unresolved D. Source material: blood. This receptor was identified in a man aged 55 to 70 in good health. The CDR3 DNA is TGTGCCAGCAGTTTAAGGCACCGAACCTACGAGCAGTACTTC. Translated, it gives CASSLRHRTYEQYF.